One and the same sample provided the 21 T cell receptor beta chains below, sequenced in a study of shared clonotypes between healthy human individuals. The assay was immunoSEQ multiplex PCR, and TCRdb's table has in-frame clones only and misses some. The sample contains roughly 2.5 million clones, around 90% of which appear only once. Source material: naive CD4+ T cells sorted from blood. Subset given: CD45RA+ positively selected. Receptors originate from a man aged 18 to 29 in good health.

The chain couples TRBV18 to TRBJ1-1; unclear D gene. Germline CDR1 KGHSH, CDR2 LQKENI. V was shortened by 6 bases and J by 5 bases, with 13 bases between the two germline ends. This CDR3 region has 13 residues. CDR3 sequence (DNA): TGTGCCAGCTCGCCTATCCTCGGAACTGAAGCTTTCTTT. Its translation is CASSPILGTEAFF.

V usage is TRBV7-5 and J usage is TRBJ2-6; the DNA was not used to check the table's D call, TRBD1. TRBV7-5 is noted as a pseudogene. The CDR3 loop spans 18 amino acids. The chain's CDR3 is CARPPYRGKVSGANVLTF. As DNA, the CDR3 is TGTGCCAGACCTCCCTACAGGGGGAAGGTCTCTGGGGCCAACGTCCTGACTTTC.

This chain links TRBV18 with TRBJ1-5; 7 nucleotides agree with TRBD1. V lost 2 bases, J lost 0 bases, and 4 bases stayed unmatched. Germline-derived CDR1 and CDR2 are KGHSH and LQKENI. This CDR3 spans 16 amino acids. In DNA form, the CDR3 reads TGTGCCAGCTCACCAGGGACAGTTAATAGCAATCAGCCCCAGCATTTT. It codes for CASSPGTVNSNQPQHF. Drawing the rest from reference TRBV18 and TRBJ1-5, the complete variable domain is NAGVMQNPRHLVRRRGQEARLRCSPMKGHSHVYWYRQLPEEGLKFMVYLQKENIIDESGMPKERFSAEFPKEGPSILRIQQVVRGDSAAYFCASSPGTVNSNQPQHFGDGTRLSIL.

This clone came up once. V and J are TRBV28 and TRBJ2-3, with 9 nucleotides matching TRBD2. Trimming took 6 bases from V and 5 from J; bases not matched to a gene: 9. The CDR3 covers 15 residues. Germline CDR1 and CDR2: MDHEN and SYDVKM. CDR3 protein: CASRGGGAGEDTQYF. The CDR3 region has the DNA TGTGCCAGCAGGGGCGGGGGGGCCGGTGAAGATACGCAGTATTTT.

The chain has TRBV5-5 and TRBJ2-7, with D possibly TRBD1 on 6 matching bases. Germline V gene lookup returns CDR1 SGHKS and CDR2 YYEKEE (reference sequence). The germline V and J ends were trimmed by 4 bases and 3 bases, with 8 bases remaining between them. The CDR3 is 12 residues long. CDR3 in amino acids: CASSVTGYEQYF. CDR3 coding DNA: TGTGCCAGCAGCGTGACAGGCTACGAGCAGTACTTC.

This chain uses TRBV12-1 with TRBJ2-4; the table calls TRBD1, which could not be checked here. TRBV12-1 is deemed a pseudogene. The length of the CDR3 is 11 residues. DNA for the CDR3: TGTGCCAGCAGCCAAAGGGGCATTCAGTACTTC. Its protein product is CASSQRGIQYF.

V gene TRBV25-1 combines with J gene TRBJ1-2; D perhaps matches TRBD1 (5 bases). The CDR3 length is 15 residues. Trimming took off 5 bases at V and 3 bases at J, with 16 bases between the two ends. The germline V gene encodes CDR1 MGHDK and CDR2 SYGVNS. The CDR3 DNA reads TGTGCCAGCAGTCCCCGGGGGGGAGGGGACTATGGCTACACCTTC. Amino acids: CASSPRGGGDYGYTF.

In the case of this clone: At the DNA level, this CDR3 is encoded by other sequences in the same sample as well. This chain links TRBV19 with TRBJ1-3; 7 nucleotides line up with TRBD1. There are 14 residues in the CDR3. Germline CDR1 is LNHDA and CDR2 is SQIVND (reference sequence). V lost 3 bases and J lost 2; bases outside the gene matches: 1. The CDR3 reads CASSIDRAGNTIYF. Here the CDR3 DNA reads TGTGCCAGTAGTATTGACAGGGCTGGAAACACCATATATTTT.

The count of this clone is one. The chain recombines TRBV6-4 with TRBJ1-6; D remains ambiguous. The CDR3 sequence is 16 residues long. Per the germline V gene, CDR1 is MRHNA and CDR2 is SNTAGT. V lost 3 bases and J 7 bases, leaving 16 bases between the germline ends. CDR3 region: CASSEEFLGKNSPLHF. For the CDR3, the DNA is TGTGCCAGCAGTGAGGAGTTCCTGGGGAAAAATTCACCCCTCCACTTT.

Note on this clone: Within the sample, other DNA sequences also encode this same CDR3. This chain connects TRBV5-1 to TRBJ1-1; no reliable D call. There are 13 residues in the CDR3. Germline assignment: CDR1 SGHRS and CDR2 YFSETQ. V was cut by 1 base and J by 0 bases, with 4 bases left in between. This CDR3 is CASSLRLNTEAFF. CDR3 bases: TGCGCCAGCAGCTTGCGGTTGAACACTGAAGCTTTCTTT.

CDR3: CASSLDPGGVTEAFF. The CDR3 DNA reads as TGTGCCAGCAGCTTAGATCCCGGTGGGGTCACTGAAGCTTTCTTT. The chain uses TRBV11-2 and TRBJ1-1; no clear D gene. Looked up from germline, CDR1 is SGHAT and CDR2 is FQNNGV. The CDR3 consists of 15 residues. V shed 0 bases and J shed 4 bases, with 12 bases lying between them.

The V and J genes are TRBV5-1 and TRBJ1-1; D is uncertain. With 3 bases removed from V and 6 bases from J, the gap between germline ends came to 18 bases. CDR1 is SGHRS, CDR2 YFSETQ, per germline. There are 15 residues in the CDR3. CDR3 DNA sequence: TGCGCCAGCAGCTCCTTAAGGGAGGGAGTGGCTGAAGCTTTCTTT. Protein sequence: CASSSLREGVAEAFF.

The chain employs TRBV10-1 and TRBJ2-7, with 10 nucleotides matching TRBD1. CDR3 length: 18 residues. Germline loops: CDR1 WNHNN, CDR2 SYGVQD (reference sequence). Trimming at V came to 2 bases and at J to 1 base, leaving 11 bases not matched to a gene. CDR3 sequence reads: CASSETPGTGDGSYEQYF. CDR3 DNA sequence: TGCGCCAGCAGTGAGACGCCCGGGACAGGGGACGGGTCCTACGAGCAGTACTTC.

This clone appeared a few times. The rearrangement uses TRBV5-4 and TRBJ1-4; a possible D gene is TRBD1 (6 bases). Trimming pared 3 bases from V and 8 bases from J, leaving 11 bases between. There are 13 residues in the CDR3. Germline CDR1 and CDR2: SGHNT and YYREEE (reference sequence). In DNA, the CDR3 is TGTGCCAGCAGCTCGGACAGTGCCGAAAAACTGTTTTTT. This codes for CASSSDSAEKLFF.

The V and J genes are TRBV15 and TRBJ2-3; D may be TRBD1 (7 bases). Germline values: CDR1 LNHNV, CDR2 YYDKDF (reference sequence). The CDR3 totals 16 residues. V was cut by 0 bases and J by 6 bases, with 16 bases left in between. The CDR3 loop reads CATSRESAPGGDTQYF. CDR3 sequence (DNA): TGTGCCACCAGCAGAGAGTCGGCGCCAGGGGGGGATACGCAGTATTTT.

The gene calls are TRBV6-5 and TRBJ2-7, with TRBD1 as a possible D gene (6 bases). The ends were cut back, 2 bases at V and 6 bases at J, with 14 bases in the middle. The CDR3 runs 14 residues. Germline V gives CDR1 MNHEY, CDR2 SVGAGI. DNA of the CDR3: TGTGCCAGCAGTTACACAGGGAAAGATCGCGAGCAGTACTTC. This sequence encodes CASSYTGKDREQYF.

This sequence joins TRBV6-1 and TRBJ1-1; no definite D call. V was clipped by 4 bases and J by 5 bases, with 8 bases between them. The CDR3 is 12 amino acids. Per the germline V gene, CDR1 is MNHNS and CDR2 is SASEGT. CDR3 in DNA: TGTGCCAGCAGTGGCGAGTATACTGAAGCTTTCTTT. Translating it yields CASSGEYTEAFF.

The genes are TRBV6-1 and TRBJ2-1, with 8 bases lining up with TRBD2. Germline values: CDR1 MNHNS, CDR2 SASEGT. V gave up 3 bases and J gave up 9 bases; unmatched junction bases: 13. The length of the CDR3 is 16 residues. The CDR3, as DNA: TGTGCCAGCAGTGATTCCGGACTAGCCCCGCATGGTGAGCAGTTCTTC. It translates to CASSDSGLAPHGEQFF.

This sequence joins TRBV29-1 and TRBJ2-1; D is unresolved. Trimming took 3 bases from V and 3 from J, leaving 15 bases between them. Germline loops: CDR1 SQVTM, CDR2 ANQGSEA. The CDR3 length is 15 residues. CDR3 coding DNA: TGCAGCGTTGATAACGCAGCCGGGCGCTACAATGAGCAGTTCTTC. Protein sequence: CSVDNAAGRYNEQFF.

The chain has TRBV28 and TRBJ1-1; no clear D. Germline V gene sequence: CDR1 MDHEN, CDR2 SYDVKM. The length of the CDR3 is 11 residues. The V gene lost 9 bases and the J gene lost 3 bases, with 8 bases spanning the gap. The DNA of the CDR3 is TGTGCCAGTATCGGATACACTGAAGCTTTCTTT. It codes for CASIGYTEAFF.

V is TRBV4-3 and J is TRBJ2-5, with D possibly being TRBD1 or TRBD2 (5 bases each). Between the trimmed V and J ends, which lost 5 bases and 5 bases, there was a span of 21 bases. From germline, CDR1 is LGHNA and CDR2 YSLEER. The CDR3 spans 16 residues. The CDR3: CASSVGDRGIKETQYF. The CDR3 DNA follows: TGCGCCAGCAGCGTGGGGGACCGGGGAATAAAGGAGACCCAGTACTTC.